The entry below gives a single TCR beta chain sequence along with its context. At one boundary the junction diverges from the germline segment, which might be a read error. Time point defined: persistent/refractory GD, antithyroid drugs over 5 years with positive TRAb. The TCR library was made from RNA that had been extracted from PBMCs in TRIzol. This sample is drawn from a study of regulatory T cells in long-lasting Graves disease. Building the TCR beta libraries relied on iRepertoire HTBI primers, and CDR3 regions underwent Arm-PCR. TCRdb re-called the multiplex PCR reads with MiXCR, one entry per CDR3 protein. The sample gives roughly 450,000 distinct CDR3 sequences, 20% to 25% of which show up once; over 7.5% is in the top ten. Germline V lookup: CDR1 SGHAT, CDR2 FQDESV (reference sequence). There are 14 residues in the CDR3.

Sequencing used peripheral blood mononuclear cells (PBMCs), obtained when the disease was refractory, from a patient treated with antithyroid drugs. The receptor was isolated from a female donor with Graves disease. This chain joins TRBV11-1 and TRBJ2-5; 10 bases match TRBD1. CDR3 protein: CTSSLGTGVWTQYF. The CDR3 DNA is TGTACCAGCAGCCTTGGGACAGGGGTTTGGACCCAGTACTTC.